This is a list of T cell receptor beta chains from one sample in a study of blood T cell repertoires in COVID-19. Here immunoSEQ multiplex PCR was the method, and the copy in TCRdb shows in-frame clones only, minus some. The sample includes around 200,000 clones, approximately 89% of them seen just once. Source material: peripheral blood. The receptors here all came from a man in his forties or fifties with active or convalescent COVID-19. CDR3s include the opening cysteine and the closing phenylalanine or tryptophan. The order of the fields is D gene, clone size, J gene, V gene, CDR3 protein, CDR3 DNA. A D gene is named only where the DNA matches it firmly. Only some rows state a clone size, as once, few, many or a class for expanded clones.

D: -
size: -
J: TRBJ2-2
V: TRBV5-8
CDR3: CASRPTGSGGELFF
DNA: TGTGCCAGCAGACCGACAGGATCGGGGGGGGAGCTGTTTTTT

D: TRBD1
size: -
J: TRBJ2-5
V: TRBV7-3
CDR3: CASSQGARETQYF
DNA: TGTGCCAGCAGCCAGGGGGCGCGGGAGACCCAGTACTTC

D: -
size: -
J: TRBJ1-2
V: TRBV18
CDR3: CASSQTVDYGYTF
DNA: TGTGCCAGCTCCCAAACAGTCGACTATGGCTACACCTTC

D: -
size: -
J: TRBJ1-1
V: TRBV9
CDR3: CASSAGGEVPTEAFF
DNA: TGTGCCAGCAGCGCCGGCGGGGAGGTACCGACTGAAGCTTTCTTT

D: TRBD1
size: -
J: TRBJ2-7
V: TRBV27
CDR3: CASSLRGRGFYEQYF
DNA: TGTGCCAGCAGTCTCAGGGGGCGCGGTTTCTACGAGCAGTACTTC

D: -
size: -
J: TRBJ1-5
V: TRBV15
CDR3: CATSRDIRGDQPQHF
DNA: TGTGCCACCAGCAGAGATATCCGGGGTGATCAGCCCCAGCATTTT

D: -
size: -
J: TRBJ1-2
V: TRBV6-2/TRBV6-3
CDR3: CASSYRRGTDGYTF
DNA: TGTGCCAGCAGTTACAGAAGGGGGACCGACGGCTACACCTTC

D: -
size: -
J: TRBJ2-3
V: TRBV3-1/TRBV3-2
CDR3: CASSQGLTVGDTQYF
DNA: TGTGCCAGCAGCCAGGGACTTACTGTGGGAGATACGCAGTATTTT

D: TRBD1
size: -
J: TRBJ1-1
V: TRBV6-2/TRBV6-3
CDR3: CASSYWTGRSEAFF
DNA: TGTGCCAGCAGTTACTGGACAGGGAGGTCTGAAGCTTTCTTT

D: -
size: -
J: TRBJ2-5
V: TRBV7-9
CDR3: CASSLTGSGQETQYF
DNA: TGTGCCAGCAGCTTAACAGGGAGTGGGCAAGAGACCCAGTACTTC

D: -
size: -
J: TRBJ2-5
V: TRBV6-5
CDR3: CASSSGLAQETQYF
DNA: TGTGCCAGCAGTTCCGGCTTAGCCCAAGAGACCCAGTACTTC

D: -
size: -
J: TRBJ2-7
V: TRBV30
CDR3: CAFHRRSSDYRSYEQYF
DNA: TGTGCCTTCCACCGAAGGAGCTCGGACTACCGCTCCTACGAGCAGTACTTC

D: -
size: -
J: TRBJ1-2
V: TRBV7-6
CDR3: CASSPETDPRYGYTF
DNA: TGTGCCAGCAGCCCCGAGACAGACCCTCGTTATGGCTACACCTTC

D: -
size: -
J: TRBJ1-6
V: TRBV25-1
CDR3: CASSPVGGLYNSPLHF
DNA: TGTGCCAGCAGTCCAGTGGGGGGGCTCTATAATTCACCCCTCCACTTT

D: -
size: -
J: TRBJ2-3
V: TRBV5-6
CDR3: CASSSADTQYF
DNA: TGTGCCAGCAGCTCGGCAGATACGCAGTATTTT

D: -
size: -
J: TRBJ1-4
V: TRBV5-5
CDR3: CASSLARGSAWTNEKLFF
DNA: TGTGCCAGCAGCTTGGCACGGGGTTCGGCGTGGACTAATGAAAAACTGTTTTTT

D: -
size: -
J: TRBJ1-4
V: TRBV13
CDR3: CASGSGTNEKLFF
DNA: TGTGCCAGCGGGTCAGGTACTAATGAAAAACTGTTTTTT

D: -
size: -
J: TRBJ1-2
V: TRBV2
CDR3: CASSEARNLYGYTF
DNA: TGTGCCAGCAGTGAAGCGCGGAATCTCTATGGCTACACCTTC

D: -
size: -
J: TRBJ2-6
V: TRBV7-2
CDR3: CASSLTGGAGANVLTF
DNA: TGTGCCAGCAGCTTAACGGGGGGCGCTGGGGCCAACGTCCTGACTTTC

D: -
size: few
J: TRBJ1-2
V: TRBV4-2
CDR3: CASSQEGHIYGYTF
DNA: TGTGCCAGCAGCCAAGAGGGACATATCTATGGCTACACCTTC

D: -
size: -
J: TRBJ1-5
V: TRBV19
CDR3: CASRDSLHQPQHF
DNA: TGTGCCAGTAGGGACAGTTTACATCAGCCCCAGCATTTT

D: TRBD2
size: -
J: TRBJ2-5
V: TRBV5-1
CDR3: CASSSQTSGQETQYF
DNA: TGCGCCAGCAGCTCGCAGACTAGCGGGCAAGAGACCCAGTACTTC

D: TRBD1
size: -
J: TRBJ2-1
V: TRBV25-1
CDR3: CASSDGQDYNEQFF
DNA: TGTGCCAGCAGTGATGGACAGGACTACAATGAGCAGTTCTTC

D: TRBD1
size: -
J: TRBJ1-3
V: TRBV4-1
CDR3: CASSHPGQSSGNTIYF
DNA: TGCGCCAGCAGCCACCCGGGACAGAGCTCTGGAAACACCATATATTTT

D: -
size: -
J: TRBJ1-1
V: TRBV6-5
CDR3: CASSWEGHTEAFF
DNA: TGTGCCAGCAGTTGGGAGGGGCACACTGAAGCTTTCTTT

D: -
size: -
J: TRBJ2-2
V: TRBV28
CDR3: CASSLVRGGGELFF
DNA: TGTGCCAGCAGTTTGGTCAGGGGTGGCGGGGAGCTGTTTTTT

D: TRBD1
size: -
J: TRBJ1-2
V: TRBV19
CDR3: CASSETGDYGYTF
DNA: TGTGCCAGTAGCGAAACAGGGGACTATGGCTACACCTTC